Each of the 21 T cell receptor beta chains below was sequenced from the same sample in a study of beta chain features in type 1 diabetes. Expressed TCRB transcripts were sequenced because the entire RNA isolate underwent reverse transcription. The method was immunoSEQ multiplex PCR; TCRdb's version includes in-frame clones alone and lacks a portion of them. Of around 500,000 clones listed, roughly 10% are singletons. What was sequenced was naive CD4+ T cells from blood. These receptors were collected from a woman younger than 35 in good health.

The V and J genes are TRBV27 and TRBJ2-3, with D maybe TRBD2 (6 bases). Trimming stripped 5 bases from V and 2 bases from J, with 11 bases between. The CDR3 is made up of 14 amino acids. In germline, CDR1 is MNHEY, CDR2 SMNVEV (reference sequence). CDR3 sequence reads: CASSRAGTTDTQYF. The CDR3 DNA is TGTGCCAGCAGTAGGGCGGGGACCACAGATACGCAGTATTTT.

The genes are TRBV27 and TRBJ2-6; TRBD1 is a possible D gene (7 bases). The CDR3 is 16 residues long. With 2 bases removed from V and 2 bases from J, the gap between germline ends came to 10 bases. CDR1 and CDR2 from the germline V gene are MNHEY and SMNVEV (reference sequence). The chain's CDR3 is CASSLRGTAGANVLTF. In DNA form, the CDR3 reads TGTGCCAGCAGTTTACGGGGGACAGCTGGGGCCAACGTCCTGACTTTC.

The chain recombines TRBV6-5 with TRBJ2-3; TRBD1 is a possible D gene (5 bases). The CDR3 runs 15 residues. V was trimmed by 0 bases and J by 0 bases, leaving 7 bases between them. In germline, CDR1 is MNHEY, CDR2 SVGAGI. The CDR3 nucleotides are TGTGCCAGCAGTTACTCCCCAGGGAGCACAGATACGCAGTATTTT. This encodes CASSYSPGSTDTQYF.

In its sample, this clone was seen a few times. V is TRBV9 and J is TRBJ2-1, with TRBD1 identical over 7 bases. The germline V gene encodes CDR1 SGDLS and CDR2 YYNGEE. The CDR3 sequence is 15 residues long. Trimming took 2 bases from V and 4 from J; bases not matched to a gene: 6. Here the CDR3 DNA reads TGTGCCAGCAGCGTCGCCGGGACAGCGTACAATGAGCAGTTCTTC. Its protein product is CASSVAGTAYNEQFF.

This clone was seen a handful of times. The V call is TRBV15, the J call TRBJ2-1, with 11 bases lining up with TRBD2. This CDR3 region has 16 residues. The germline V gene encodes CDR1 LNHNV and CDR2 YYDKDF (reference sequence). J lost 12 bases, V lost 5 bases, and 15 bases had no gene match. CDR3 amino acids: CATSEPGLAVRYGQFF. The CDR3, as DNA: TGTGCCACCAGCGAGCCGGGACTAGCGGTACGGTACGGGCAGTTCTTC.

This clone appeared a few times. This chain joins TRBV9 and TRBJ2-7, with D possibly being TRBD1 (6 bases). This CDR3 region has 16 residues. Trimming took 2 bases from V and 0 from J, leaving 15 bases between them. Germline assignment: CDR1 SGDLS and CDR2 YYNGEE. The CDR3, as DNA: TGTGCCAGCAGCGTCAGAACAGGGACGTACTCCTACGAGCAGTACGTC. The encoded protein is CASSVRTGTYSYEQYV.

V usage is TRBV7-6 and J usage is TRBJ2-3; D is unresolved. The V end lost 3 bases, the J end lost 3 bases, and 10 bases lay between the germline ends. The CDR3 extends over 14 amino acids. Germline CDR1 is SGHVS and CDR2 is FNYEAQ. CDR3 coding DNA: TGTGCCAGCAGCTTGCCGATAAGTACAGATACGCAGTATTTT. This encodes CASSLPISTDTQYF.

This clone was seen only a few times. This chain links TRBV29-1 with TRBJ1-5, with D possibly matching TRBD1 (5 bases). Trimming cost V 6 bases and J 4 bases, with 16 bases left between them. CDR3 length: 14 residues. Germline V lookup: CDR1 SQVTM, CDR2 ANQGSEA. The CDR3 loop reads CSVRQGGTNQPQHF. The DNA for the CDR3 is TGCAGCGTAAGGCAGGGAGGGACTAATCAGCCCCAGCATTTT.

This clone was detected a few times. This chain uses TRBV19 with TRBJ1-4, with a tentative D call TRBD1 (5 bases). V dropped 6 bases and J dropped 8 bases, with 16 bases sitting between them. CDR1 and CDR2 (germline): LNHDA, SQIVND (reference sequence). CDR3 length equals 14 residues. The CDR3 coding sequence is TGTGCCAGTAGCCTCCGCCGGGGACGCGAAAAACTGTTTTTT. This sequence encodes CASSLRRGREKLFF.

This clone was observed a handful of times. The rearrangement uses TRBV16 and TRBJ1-5; TRBD1 matches at 8 bases. Germline V gives CDR1 KGHSY, CDR2 FQNENV. This CDR3 region has 16 residues. J lost 4 bases, V lost 2 bases, and 7 bases had no gene match. CDR3 protein: CASSQRQGIGNQPQHF. The DNA of the CDR3 is TGTGCCAGCAGCCAACGACAGGGGATAGGTAATCAGCCCCAGCATTTT.

CDR3 protein: CASGLSTGRRNEQFF. In DNA form, the CDR3 reads TGTGCTAGTGGTTTGTCGACAGGGCGACGGAATGAGCAGTTCTTC. The genes are TRBV12-5 and TRBJ2-1, with 7 bases matching TRBD1. The CDR3 is 15 amino acids. V lost 2 bases and J lost 7; bases outside the gene matches: 8. The germline V gene has CDR1 LGHNT and CDR2 FRNRAP.

There are a few counts of this clone. For the CDR3, the DNA is TGTGCCAGCAGCCGACTAGCAGGGTCAGATACGCAGTATTTT. It codes for CASSRLAGSDTQYF. V is TRBV9 and J is TRBJ2-3; 7 nucleotides align to TRBD2. The trim removed 4 bases at V and 4 bases at J, leaving 6 bases unmatched. CDR1 and CDR2 (germline): SGDLS, YYNGEE. The CDR3 is 14 residues long.

The V gene is TRBV5-1, the J gene TRBJ2-3; perhaps TRBD2 as D (6 bases). The V gene's germline CDR1 is SGHRS and CDR2 YFSETQ. The CDR3 spans 14 residues. V was shortened by 4 bases and J by 3 bases, with 12 bases between the two germline ends. The CDR3 reads CASSPSAGTDTQYF. The CDR3 DNA is TGCGCCAGCAGCCCCTCGGCGGGGACAGATACGCAGTATTTT.

This clone was picked up a small number of times. The J gene is TRBJ2-7, the V gene TRBV7-2; D could derive from TRBD1 or TRBD2 (5 bases each). Trimming cost V 5 bases and J 1 base, with 15 bases left between them. Germline assignment: CDR1 SGHTA and CDR2 FQGNSA. CDR3 length: 15 amino acids. The CDR3 DNA reads TGTGCCAGCAGCGCAGAGAGAGGGGTTTCCTACGAGCAGTACTTC. Its translation is CASSAERGVSYEQYF.

This clone has just a few counts. V is TRBV13 and J is TRBJ2-1; 11 bases are shared with TRBD2. The ends lost 7 bases at V and 7 bases at J; junction bases unmatched: 12. There are 16 residues in the CDR3. Germline V gene sequence: CDR1 PRHDT, CDR2 FYEKMQ (reference sequence). CDR3 in amino acids: CASTLLAGGPGNEQFF. In DNA form, the CDR3 reads TGTGCCAGCACCCTCTTAGCGGGAGGGCCTGGAAATGAGCAGTTCTTC.

The chain combines TRBV7-2 with TRBJ1-5; the D is unclear. CDR3 length: 14 amino acids. V dropped 5 bases and J dropped 4 bases, with 12 bases sitting between them. Looked up from germline, CDR1 is SGHTA and CDR2 is FQGNSA. This CDR3 is CASSKTGNNQPQHF. The CDR3 DNA reads TGTGCCAGCAGCAAAACGGGTAATAATCAGCCCCAGCATTTT. The full variable domain, rest sourced from reference TRBV7-2 and TRBJ1-5, is GAGVSQSPSNKVTEKGKDVELRCDPISGHTALYWYRQSLGQGLEFLIYFQGNSAPDKSGLPSDRFSAERTGGSVSTLTIQRTQQEDSAVYLCASSKTGNNQPQHFGDGTRLSIL.

The chain employs TRBV12-5 and TRBJ2-3, with D possibly TRBD1 on 5 matching bases. The germline CDR1 and CDR2 sequences are LGHNT and FRNRAP. With 6 bases removed from V and 6 bases from J, the gap between germline ends came to 16 bases. The CDR3 sequence is 14 residues long. The chain's CDR3 is CASGFALTADTQYF. In DNA, the CDR3 is TGTGCTAGTGGATTTGCCCTGACAGCCGATACGCAGTATTTT.

The table lists this clone with a few counts. The CDR3 DNA follows: TGCGCCAGCAGCTCCCCCTTTTTGACTAGCGGGAACAATGAGCAGTTCTTC. Translation: CASSSPFLTSGNNEQFF. This chain connects TRBV4-3 to TRBJ2-1; 11 bases are a match to TRBD2. Germline V gene lookup returns CDR1 LGHNA and CDR2 YSLEER. This CDR3 is 17 amino acids long. The ends lost 5 bases at V and 5 bases at J; junction bases unmatched: 11.

This clone was detected a few times. The chain couples TRBV19 to TRBJ1-4; the D gene is possibly TRBD1 (6 bases). The V end lost 3 bases, the J end lost 7 bases, and 15 bases lay between the germline ends. CDR3 length equals 15 residues. Germline V lookup: CDR1 LNHDA, CDR2 SQIVND (reference sequence). This chain's CDR3 is CASSMEGHRVEKLFF. As DNA, the CDR3 is TGTGCCAGTAGTATGGAGGGCCACAGGGTTGAAAAACTGTTTTTT.

This clone turned up a few times. The CDR3 DNA sequence: TGTGCCAGCAGCTTAGGGGGCAGGGGCGGCACAGATACGCAGTATTTT. As protein: CASSLGGRGGTDTQYF. This chain uses TRBV7-2 with TRBJ2-3; a possible D gene is TRBD1 (6 bases). The CDR3 totals 16 residues. V gave up 1 base and J gave up 1 base, with 12 bases separating them. CDR1 is SGHTA, CDR2 FQGNSA, per germline.

The chain uses TRBV2 and TRBJ1-2; a weak D match, TRBD1 (6 bases). Germline V gene lookup returns CDR1 SNHLY and CDR2 FYNNEI. V shed 6 bases and J shed 8 bases, with 13 bases lying between them. There are 12 residues in the CDR3. CDR3 in DNA: TGTGCCAGCAGCCAGGGGCGCGAAGGCTACACCTTC. It is translated as CASSQGREGYTF.